The 11 T cell receptor beta chains in this list originate from one sample, sequenced in a study of T cells expressing NK-cell markers. No DNA is given; TCRdb re-called the 5' RACE reads and lists each CDR3 protein once. Its table records roughly 150,000 distinct CDR3 sequences. Input material: blood T cells: a sorted CD56 or NKG2C T cell subset, CD4+ or CD8+ T cells, or bulk PBMC T cells (not recorded which). Receptors were obtained from a man aged 18-75 years in good health.

V is TRBV7-7 and J is TRBJ2-2; TCRdb reports TRBD1, a call that lacks DNA to check it against. There are 15 residues in the CDR3. In germline, CDR1 is SSHAT, CDR2 FNYEAQ (reference sequence). The CDR3 protein is CASSLGGALAGELFF.

The rearrangement uses TRBV7-9 and TRBJ1-6. This CDR3 region has 13 residues. The V gene's germline CDR1 is SEHNR and CDR2 FQNEAQ (reference sequence). CDR3 sequence: CASRPRAESPLHF.

CDR3 protein: CASSEPPGQIYNEQFF. This chain uses TRBV2 with TRBJ2-1; without DNA, the TCRdb call of TRBD1 cannot be checked. Germline CDR1 is SNHLY and CDR2 is FYNNEI. The CDR3 is 16 residues long.

V gene TRBV7-6 combines with J gene TRBJ2-7; TCRdb picks TRBD1, but there is no DNA to check that call. CDR1 and CDR2 from the germline V gene are SGHVS and FNYEAQ. The CDR3 consists of 15 residues. The CDR3: CASSSLGTGNYEQYF.

The V gene is TRBV27, the J gene TRBJ2-5; TCRdb proposes TRBD1, but this gene call is untestable without DNA. Germline CDR1 is MNHEY and CDR2 is SMNVEV (reference sequence). The CDR3 runs 13 residues. This CDR3 is CASGGGMWETQYF.

V gene TRBV5-6 combines with J gene TRBJ2-1; TCRdb's assignment of TRBD2 cannot be checked, as there is no DNA. This CDR3 contains 14 residues. Germline V gene data show CDR1 as SGHDT and CDR2 as YYEEEE. CDR3 residues: CASSLVLADNEQFF.

V and J are TRBV5-1 and TRBJ2-1; without DNA, the TCRdb call of TRBD1 cannot be checked. Germline CDR1 reads SGHRS; CDR2 reads YFSETQ. There are 15 residues in the CDR3. The chain's CDR3 is CASERTGTYYNEQFF.

V and J are TRBV4-2 and TRBJ2-7; TCRdb picks TRBD1, but there is no DNA to check that call. Germline V gene data show CDR1 as LGHNA and CDR2 as YNFKEQ. The CDR3 totals 17 residues. The CDR3 loop is CASSQEGQGVVSYEQYF.

Here the CDR3 reads CASSLAHTTSTDTQYF. The J gene is TRBJ2-3, the V gene TRBV11-2. This CDR3 has 16 residues. The germline V gene has CDR1 SGHAT and CDR2 FQNNGV. Combining the CDR3 with reference TRBV11-2 and TRBJ2-3 gives the whole variable domain EAGVAQSPRYKIIEKRQSVAFWCNPISGHATLYWYQQILGQGPKLLIQFQNNGVVDDSQLPKDRFSAERLKGVDSTLKIQPAKLEDSAVYLCASSLAHTTSTDTQYFGPGTRLTVL.

V and J are TRBV30 and TRBJ2-7; the TCRdb call, TRBD1, lacks DNA for checking. This CDR3 has 15 residues. Germline values: CDR1 GTSNPN, CDR2 SVGIG (reference sequence). The CDR3 sequence: CAWIPRGQKRGEQYF. Using reference TRBV30 and TRBJ2-7 for the parts outside the CDR3, the full variable domain is SQTIHQWPATLVQPVGSPLSLECTVEGTSNPNLYWYRQAAGRGLQLLFYSVGIGQISSEVPQNLSASRPQDRQFILSSKKLLLSDSGFYLCAWIPRGQKRGEQYFGPGTRLTVT.

The chain joins TRBV9 to TRBJ1-6. The V gene's germline CDR1 is SGDLS and CDR2 YYNGEE. The CDR3 contains 14 residues. This chain's CDR3 is CASRYGRDASPLHF.